These 11 T cell receptor beta chains were sequenced from one sample in a study of neurological immune-mediated disorders. Each CDR3 protein gets one entry after TCRdb re-called the 5' RACE reads with MiXCR. In the table there are tens of thousands of distinct CDR3 sequences, roughly 11% of which are singletons. Input material: PBMCs. Receptors were obtained from a man between 60 and 75 years old in good health.

This clonotype was observed at least ten times. This rearrangement joins TRBV5-5 to TRBJ1-5, with 8 bases that match TRBD1. Germline trimming cut 0 bases from V and 0 bases from J; bases unmatched to any gene: 2. The germline V gene has CDR1 SGHKS and CDR2 YYEKEE (reference sequence). This CDR3 spans 16 amino acids. The CDR3 spells CASSLGTGNSNQPQHF. Here the CDR3 DNA reads TGTGCCAGCAGCTTGGGGACAGGGAATAGCAATCAGCCCCAGCATTTT.

This clonotype has a count of ten or more. The chain joins TRBV6-5 to TRBJ2-1; 9 positions agree with TRBD1. The V and J ends lost 6 bases and 6 bases, in that order; junction bases with no gene match: 6. CDR3 size: 14 residues. Per the germline V gene, CDR1 is MNHEY and CDR2 is SVGAGI. CDR3 protein: CASRLGQGSNEQFF. Here the CDR3 DNA reads TGTGCCAGCAGACTCGGACAGGGGAGCAATGAGCAGTTCTTC.

This clonotype has ten or more counts. V gene TRBV10-2 combines with J gene TRBJ1-1; maybe TRBD1 (5 bases). This CDR3 region has 14 residues. V lost 6 bases and J lost 10, with 21 bases in between. Germline-derived CDR1 and CDR2 are WSHSY and SAAADI. CDR3 sequence reads: CASRLEGLSIGAFF. The CDR3, as DNA: TGCGCCAGCAGACTTGAGGGGTTGTCTATTGGAGCTTTCTTT.

This clonotype was counted ten times or more. The chain links TRBV7-2 to TRBJ2-3, with 9 bases that match TRBD2. The CDR3 contains 17 residues. Germline CDR1 and CDR2: SGHTA and FQGNSA. V lost 5 bases and J lost 4; bases outside the gene matches: 13. The chain's CDR3 is CASSPKASRGGADTQYF. Written as DNA, the CDR3 is TGTGCCAGCAGCCCTAAGGCGTCGCGGGGGGGCGCAGATACGCAGTATTTT.

This clonotype was recorded at least ten times. The rearrangement links TRBV12-3 or TRBV12-4 to TRBJ1-5, with 12 bases identical to TRBD1. V gave up 6 bases and J gave up 6 bases; unmatched junction bases: 3. The CDR3 sequence is 14 residues long. The CDR3 is CASSGDRGRQPQHF. DNA for the CDR3: TGTGCCAGCAGCGGGGACAGGGGGCGTCAGCCCCAGCATTTT.

This clonotype was counted ten times or more. J is TRBJ2-5 and V is TRBV12-3 or TRBV12-4, with 8 bases fitting TRBD1. The junction had 7 bases not matched to a gene; V was cut back by 5 bases and J by 5 bases. The CDR3 contains 14 residues. The CDR3 region is CASSPRTGTETQYF. The CDR3 coding sequence is TGTGCCAGCAGTCCAAGGACAGGGACGGAGACCCAGTACTTC.

This clonotype was counted many times. The gene calls are TRBV7-2 and TRBJ2-7; a weak D match, TRBD1 (6 bases). V lost 7 bases, J lost 7 bases, and 17 bases lay in between. In germline, CDR1 is SGHTA, CDR2 FQGNSA. This CDR3 is built from 13 residues. CDR3 sequence reads: CASTPGAYREQYF. CDR3 sequence (DNA): TGTGCCAGCACCCCAGGGGCGTATCGGGAGCAGTACTTC.

This clonotype was counted ten times or more. Its ends do not fully match the called genes, so a read error is possible. V and J are TRBV12-3 or TRBV12-4 and TRBJ1-2, with 9 positions matching TRBD1. The CDR3 extends over 14 amino acids. Written as DNA, the CDR3 is TGTGCCAGCAGTTGGGGACAGGGAAACTCTGGCTACACCTTC. Protein sequence: CASSWGQGNSGYTF.

At least ten counts were recorded for this clonotype. This chain uses TRBV10-3 with TRBJ1-4; unclear D gene. This CDR3 is built from 14 residues. Trimming cost V 7 bases and J 0 bases, with 9 bases left between them. Germline values: CDR1 ENHRY, CDR2 SYGVKD. The CDR3 sequence: CAITPNPTNEKLFF. CDR3 bases: TGTGCCATCACCCCGAATCCAACTAATGAAAAACTGTTTTTT.

This clonotype was recorded many times. The chain has TRBV7-2 and TRBJ1-4; possibly TRBD1 for D (5 bases). CDR3 length equals 16 residues. Germline V gene sequence: CDR1 SGHTA, CDR2 FQGNSA. The V end was cut by 5 bases, the J end by 1 base, with 14 bases between. This CDR3 reads CASSQGFLQTNEKLFF. DNA of the CDR3: TGTGCCAGCAGCCAGGGTTTTTTGCAAACTAATGAAAAACTGTTTTTT.

This clonotype has ten or more counts. This chain uses TRBV9 with TRBJ2-2; D ambiguous. Germline V gene lookup returns CDR1 SGDLS and CDR2 YYNGEE. V dropped 1 base and J dropped 5 bases, with 3 bases sitting between them. CDR3 size: 12 residues. The CDR3 sequence is CASSVLTGELFF. DNA for the CDR3: TGTGCCAGCAGCGTACTAACCGGGGAGCTGTTTTTT. Together with reference TRBV9 and TRBJ2-2, the CDR3 gives the full variable domain: DSGVTQTPKHLITATGQRVTLRCSPRSGDLSVYWYQQSLDQGLQFLIQYYNGEERAKGNILERFSAQQFPDLHSELNLSSLELGDSALYFCASSVLTGELFFGEGSRLTVL.